The next 3 T cell receptor beta chains were all read from a single sample in a study of post-analysis software for immune sequencing data. These receptors have no identified antigens. Tagging with unique molecular identifiers was a feature of the TCR beta cDNA libraries. TCRdb re-called the PCR reads through MiXCR, storing one row per CDR3 protein. The sample yields roughly 730,000 distinct CDR3 sequences, 25% to 30% seen once. General study results and limits: With TRBV5-6, TRBV5-1 and TRBV20-1 included, about five TRBV segments were more frequent in patients than in controls.

Sequencing input: blood. These receptors originate from a girl aged 5-17 years with multiple sclerosis.

V is TRBV6-2 or TRBV6-3 and J is TRBJ1-2; D remains ambiguous. The CDR3 has 11 amino acids. V shed 10 bases and J shed 8 bases, with 14 bases lying between them. CDR1 and CDR2 (germline): MNHEY, SVGEGT. The CDR3 bases are TGTGCCACGCGGAATGTGAGAGGCTACACCTTC. As protein: CATRNVRGYTF.

This clonotype turned up a few times. The J gene is TRBJ2-7, the V gene TRBV7-8, with 12 bases that match TRBD2. Unmatched junction bases numbered 7, after V lost 1 base and J lost 6 bases. This CDR3 is built from 16 residues. Germline-derived CDR1 and CDR2 are SGHVS and FQNEAQ. Here the CDR3 DNA reads TGTGCCAGCAGCTTAGGCCTAGCGGGGGGGATTTTCGAGCAGTACTTC. Residues: CASSLGLAGGIFEQYF.

The chain links TRBV3-1 to TRBJ2-7; 7 nucleotides agree with TRBD2. The ends lost 4 bases at V and 2 bases at J; junction bases unmatched: 11. Germline-derived CDR1 and CDR2 are LGHDT and YNNKEL (reference sequence). There are 16 residues in the CDR3. CDR3 sequence: CASSPARRGEAYEQYF. The CDR3 nucleotides are TGTGCCAGCAGCCCCGCCCGTCGGGGGGAGGCCTACGAGCAGTACTTC.